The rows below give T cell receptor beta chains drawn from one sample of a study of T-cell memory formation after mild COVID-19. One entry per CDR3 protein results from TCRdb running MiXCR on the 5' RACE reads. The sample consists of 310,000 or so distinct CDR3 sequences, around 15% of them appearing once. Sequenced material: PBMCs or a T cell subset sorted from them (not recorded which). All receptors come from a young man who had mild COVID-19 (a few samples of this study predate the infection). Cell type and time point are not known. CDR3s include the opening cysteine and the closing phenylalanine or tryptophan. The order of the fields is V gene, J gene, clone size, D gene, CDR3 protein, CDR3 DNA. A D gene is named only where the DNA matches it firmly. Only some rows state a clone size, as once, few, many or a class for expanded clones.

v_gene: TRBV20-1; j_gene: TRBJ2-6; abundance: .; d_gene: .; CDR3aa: CSARDLEISGANVLTF; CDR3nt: TGCAGTGCTAGAGATCTTGAGATCTCTGGGGCCAACGTCCTGACTTTC
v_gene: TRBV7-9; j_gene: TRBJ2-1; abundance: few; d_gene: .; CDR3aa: CASTRGRSYNEQFF; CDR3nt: TGTGCCAGCACCCGGGGTCGCTCCTACAATGAGCAGTTCTTC
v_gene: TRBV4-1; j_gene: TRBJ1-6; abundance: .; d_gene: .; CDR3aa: CASSPHGSYNSPLHF; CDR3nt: TGCGCCAGCAGCCCCCACGGGTCCTATAATTCACCCCTCCACTTT
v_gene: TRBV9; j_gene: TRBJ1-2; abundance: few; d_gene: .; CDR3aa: CASSVGVGFDYGYTF; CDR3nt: TGTGCCAGCAGCGTAGGGGTAGGGTTCGACTATGGCTACACCTTC
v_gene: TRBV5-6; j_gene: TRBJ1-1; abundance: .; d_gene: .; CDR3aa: CASSFTGLNTEAFF; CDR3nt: TGTGCCAGCAGCTTCACAGGGTTAAACACTGAAGCTTTCTTT
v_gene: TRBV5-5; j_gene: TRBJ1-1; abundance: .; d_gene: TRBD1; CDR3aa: CASSPRGTVNTEAFF; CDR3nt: TGTGCCAGCAGCCCCCGAGGGACAGTCAACACTGAAGCTTTCTTT
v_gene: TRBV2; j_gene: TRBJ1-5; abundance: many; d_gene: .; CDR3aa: CASSPNSQGLGHF; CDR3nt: TGTGCCAGCAGCCCGAATTCTCAGGGGTTGGGGCATTTT
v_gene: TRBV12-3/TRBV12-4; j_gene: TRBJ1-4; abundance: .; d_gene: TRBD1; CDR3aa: CASRKQGGSNEKLFF; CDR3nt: TGTGCCAGCAGAAAACAGGGGGGATCTAATGAAAAACTGTTTTTT
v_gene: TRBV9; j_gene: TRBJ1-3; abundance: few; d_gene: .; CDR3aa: CASSVAPPAGNTIYF; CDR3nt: TGTGCCAGCAGCGTAGCCCCCCCGGCTGGAAACACCATATATTTT
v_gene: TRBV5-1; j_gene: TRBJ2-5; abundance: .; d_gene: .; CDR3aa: CASSVGSRSETQYF; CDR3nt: TGCGCCAGCAGCGTGGGTTCTAGGTCAGAGACCCAGTACTTC
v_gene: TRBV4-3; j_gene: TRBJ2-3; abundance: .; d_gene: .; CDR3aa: CASSQVPLGGDTQYF; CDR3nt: TGCGCCAGCAGCCAGGTGCCGTTAGGAGGAGATACGCAGTATTTT
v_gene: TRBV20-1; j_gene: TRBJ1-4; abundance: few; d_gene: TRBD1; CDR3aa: CSASPPGQGYEKLFF; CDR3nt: TGCAGTGCCAGCCCCCCGGGACAGGGGTACGAAAAACTGTTTTTT
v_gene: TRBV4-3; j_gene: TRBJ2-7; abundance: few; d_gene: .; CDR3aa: CASSQDLRYREQYF; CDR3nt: TGCGCCAGCAGCCAAGATCTAAGGTATCGCGAGCAGTACTTC
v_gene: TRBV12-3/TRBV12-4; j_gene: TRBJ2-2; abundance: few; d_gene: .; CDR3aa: CASSPQEHGELFF; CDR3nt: TGTGCCAGCAGTCCACAGGAACATGGGGAGCTGTTTTTT
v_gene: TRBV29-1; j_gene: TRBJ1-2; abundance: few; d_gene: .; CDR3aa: CSVVGAEGGYTF; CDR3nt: TGCAGCGTTGTAGGGGCGGAGGGTGGCTACACCTTC
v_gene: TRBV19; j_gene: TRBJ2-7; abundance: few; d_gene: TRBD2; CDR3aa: CASSKAASGSSYEQYF; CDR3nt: TGTGCCAGTAGTAAGGCGGCTAGCGGGTCTTCCTACGAGCAGTACTTC
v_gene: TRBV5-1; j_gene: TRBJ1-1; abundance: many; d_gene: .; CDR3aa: CASSSEVQTTNTEAFF; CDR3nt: TGCGCCAGCAGCTCCGAAGTACAGACCACGAACACTGAAGCTTTCTTT
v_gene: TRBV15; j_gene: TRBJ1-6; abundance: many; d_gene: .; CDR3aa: CATSTGDNSPLHF; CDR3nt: TGTGCCACCAGCACAGGAGATAATTCACCCCTCCACTTT
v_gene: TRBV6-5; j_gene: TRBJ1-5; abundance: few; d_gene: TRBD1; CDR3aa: CASSYTGENQPQHF; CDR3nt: TGTGCCAGCAGTTACACAGGGGAAAATCAGCCCCAGCATTTT
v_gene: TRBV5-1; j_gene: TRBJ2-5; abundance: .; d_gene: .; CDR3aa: CASSPRRTGGETQYF; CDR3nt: TGCGCCAGCAGCCCCCGGCGGACAGGAGGGGAGACCCAGTACTTC
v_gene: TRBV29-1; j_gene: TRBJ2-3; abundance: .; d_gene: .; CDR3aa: CSVDRGQSTDTQYF; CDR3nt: TGCAGCGTTGACAGGGGCCAAAGCACAGATACGCAGTATTTT
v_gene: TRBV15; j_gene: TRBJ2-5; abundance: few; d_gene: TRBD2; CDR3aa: CATSRDRQRGLETQYF; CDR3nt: TGTGCCACCAGCAGAGATAGGCAGCGGGGACTAGAGACCCAGTACTTC
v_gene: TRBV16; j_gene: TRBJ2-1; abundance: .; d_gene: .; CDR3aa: CASSQGSGGEEYNEQFF; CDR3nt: TGTGCCAGCAGCCAAGGCTCGGGGGGCGAGGAATACAATGAGCAGTTCTTC
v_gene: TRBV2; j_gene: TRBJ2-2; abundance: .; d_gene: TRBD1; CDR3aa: CASRQDRGNTGELFF; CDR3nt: TGTGCCAGCAGACAAGACAGGGGGAACACCGGGGAGCTGTTTTTT
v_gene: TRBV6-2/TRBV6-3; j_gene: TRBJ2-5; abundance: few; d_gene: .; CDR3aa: CASDPVGGRKTQYF; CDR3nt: TGTGCCAGCGACCCCGTGGGGGGACGGAAGACCCAGTACTTC
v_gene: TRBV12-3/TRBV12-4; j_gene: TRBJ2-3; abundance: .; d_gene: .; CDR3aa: CASSFLNTQYF; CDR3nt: TGTGCCAGCAGTTTTCTGAATACGCAGTATTTT
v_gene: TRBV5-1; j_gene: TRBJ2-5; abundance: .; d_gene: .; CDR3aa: CASSLALGGQETQYF; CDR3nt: TGCGCCAGCAGCTTGGCGCTAGGGGGCCAAGAGACCCAGTACTTC
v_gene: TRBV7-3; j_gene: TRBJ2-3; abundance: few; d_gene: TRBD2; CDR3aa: CASSRTIGGGTDTQYF; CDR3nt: TGTGCCAGCAGCCGTACTATCGGGGGGGGCACAGATACGCAGTATTTT
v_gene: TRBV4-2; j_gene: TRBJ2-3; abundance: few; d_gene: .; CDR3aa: CASSPTAVLTDTQYF; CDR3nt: TGTGCCAGCAGCCCCACCGCCGTCCTGACAGATACGCAGTATTTT